The entry below gives a single T cell receptor beta chain sequence along with its context. The antigen is unknown. Assay: immunoSEQ multiplex PCR; the TCRdb copy retains only in-frame clones and omits some. The sample shows more than 60,000 clones, about 86% of them seen only once. The CDR3 covers 16 residues. CDR1 is MGHRA and CDR2 is YSYEKL in the germline V gene. The ends were cut back, 0 bases at V and 2 bases at J, with 11 bases in the middle. The data derive from a study of OX40 agonist ivuxolimab in advanced cancers. Study-wide context: At doses from 0.01 to 10 mg/kg, patients were given intravenous ivuxolimab every 2 weeks. Broader study findings: The study found that CD8+ T cells averaged more expanded clones than CD4+.

The clonotype originates from an adult with an advanced solid tumor such as melanoma, head and neck, liver or kidney cancer. The sample was CD4+ or CD8+ T cells sorted from blood, taken in a trial of the OX40 agonist ivuxolimab. V usage is TRBV4-1 and J usage is TRBJ1-5; no clear D gene. The DNA of the CDR3 is TGCGCCAGCAGCCAAGATTTAGAGGGCGGCAATCAGCCCCAGCATTTT. Translated: CASSQDLEGGNQPQHF.